Here is one TCR beta chain with its context. This specimen belongs to a study of T cells in tuberculosis. Study details: IGRA-negative adolescents, IGRA-positive adolescents with latent tuberculosis and adults with active tuberculosis formed this South African cohort.

The ends were cut back, 3 bases at V and 0 bases at J, with 6 bases in the middle. CDR3 length equals 14 residues. Germline assignment: CDR1 MDHEN and CDR2 SYDVKM. Profiled with immunoSEQ multiplex PCR; TCRdb holds only in-frame clones, not every one. The sample holds some 41,000 clones; approximately 94% are singletons and the top ten take about 2%. The J gene is TRBJ2-1, the V gene TRBV28; no reliable D call. The source material was PBMCs. The source of this sequence is a donor aged 10 to 29 with latent tuberculosis or without tuberculosis infection. Some clones in this sample may be carry-over from other donors' samples. CDR3 loop: CASSFRSSYNEQFF. The CDR3 bases are TGTGCCAGCAGTTTCAGAAGCTCCTACAATGAGCAGTTCTTC.